This is a list of T cell receptor beta chains from one sample in a study of CD8 T cells in ankylosing spondylitis. TCRdb itself ran the 5' RACE reads through MiXCR, one entry per CDR3 protein. Counted here are 250,000 to 350,000 distinct CDR3 sequences, 20% occurring once; the ten biggest clones make up around 8%. The sequenced sample was blood, either unsorted or a sorted T cell fraction (not recorded which). These TCRs come from a male donor with ankylosing spondylitis or in good health (not recorded which). Each CDR3 is given with its conserved first and last residue. D genes are given only for firm matches. Clone size, where shown, is once, few, many, or a class for clones that have expanded.

clone size,V gene,J gene,D gene,CDR3 protein,CDR3 DNA
few,TRBV6-2/TRBV6-3,TRBJ2-1,.,CASSLPGFLFF,TGTGCCAGCAGTTTGCCGGGATTTCTGTTCTTC
few,TRBV6-5,TRBJ1-2,TRBD1,CASSWGTGAYGYTF,TGTGCCAGCAGTTGGGGGACAGGCGCCTATGGCTACACCTTC
few,TRBV6-1,TRBJ2-1,.,CASTRRGAGNEQFF,TGTGCCAGCACTAGGAGGGGTGCTGGGAATGAGCAGTTCTTC
.,TRBV7-9,TRBJ2-5,.,CASSQESLGMYDF,TGTGCCAGCAGCCAAGAGTCCCTCGGGATGTATGACTTC
.,TRBV29-1,TRBJ2-5,TRBD2,CSAIAGDETQYF,TGCAGCGCGATAGCGGGAGACGAGACCCAGTACTTC
few,TRBV18,TRBJ2-5,TRBD2,CASSPPTSGETQYF,TGTGCCAGCTCACCACCGACTAGCGGGGAGACCCAGTACTTC
.,TRBV7-2,TRBJ2-5,.,CASSLIGGTAGQETQYF,TGTGCCAGCAGCTTAATAGGAGGGACAGCCGGGCAAGAGACCCAGTACTTC
.,TRBV15,TRBJ2-4,.,CATSPKPDILLNIQYF,TGTGCCACCAGCCCAAAGCCCGACATCCTACTAAACATTCAGTACTTC
.,TRBV5-1,TRBJ2-5,.,CASSFPLTGQETQYF,TGCGCCAGCAGCTTTCCCCTGACAGGCCAAGAGACCCAGTACTTC
.,TRBV12-3/TRBV12-4,TRBJ1-2,.,CASSVTGINYGYTF,TGTGCCAGCAGCGTTACAGGGATTAACTATGGCTACACCTTC
few,TRBV5-1,TRBJ2-1,.,CASSLEQLYLPYNEQFF,TGCGCCAGCAGCCTCGAGCAACTGTACCTTCCCTACAATGAGCAGTTCTTC
few,TRBV5-1,TRBJ1-6,.,CASSLGQRNNSPLHF,TGCGCCAGCAGCTTGGGCCAGCGAAATAATTCACCCCTCCACTTT
.,TRBV20-1,TRBJ2-5,TRBD2,CSATGTSGVVGTQYF,TGCAGTGCTACCGGGACTAGCGGGGTCGTTGGGACCCAGTACTTC
.,TRBV24-1,TRBJ2-3,TRBD1,CATSDFGTGRTDTQYF,TGTGCCACCAGTGATTTTGGGACAGGGAGGACAGATACGCAGTATTTT
few,TRBV2,TRBJ1-1,.,CASSERRNRVNTEAFF,TGTGCCAGCAGTGAGCGGAGGAACAGAGTGAACACTGAAGCTTTCTTT
few,TRBV27,TRBJ1-2,.,CASSLPGSGYTF,TGTGCCAGCAGTCTCCCCGGGAGTGGCTACACCTTC
.,TRBV20-1,TRBJ2-3,TRBD2,CSASRRLADTDTQYF,TGCAGTGCTAGCCGGCGGCTAGCGGACACAGATACGCAGTATTTT
few,TRBV27,TRBJ1-4,.,CASSDDPLGNEKLFF,TGTGCCAGCAGTGACGACCCCTTGGGGAATGAAAAACTGTTTTTT
few,TRBV20-1,TRBJ2-6,.,CSAKASYYSGANVLTF,TGCAGCGCGAAGGCCAGTTATTACTCTGGGGCCAACGTCCTGACTTTC
.,TRBV3-1,TRBJ2-3,TRBD2,CASSQEGAGAGDTQYF,TGTGCCAGCAGCCAAGAGGGAGCGGGAGCGGGAGATACGCAGTATTTT
.,TRBV6-1,TRBJ2-2,TRBD1,CASKGDSALGNTGELFF,TGTGCCAGCAAAGGGGACAGCGCCCTCGGGAACACCGGGGAGCTGTTTTTT
.,TRBV7-8,TRBJ2-1,TRBD1,CASSRTWDRDNEQFF,TGTGCCAGCAGCCGAACATGGGACAGGGACAATGAGCAGTTCTTC
.,TRBV7-8,TRBJ1-1,.,CASSYYSGDTEAFF,TGTGCCAGCAGCTACTACTCAGGGGACACTGAAGCTTTCTTT
few,TRBV11-2,TRBJ2-1,TRBD2,CASSLERLAGGRIIEQFF,TGTGCCAGCAGCTTAGAACGGCTAGCGGGGGGGCGTATTATTGAGCAGTTCTTC
many,TRBV5-8,TRBJ2-3,.,CASSSGVASTDTQYF,TGTGCCAGCAGCTCCGGTGTAGCGAGCACAGATACGCAGTATTTT
once,TRBV9,TRBJ2-4,TRBD1,CASSVAGGIDIQYF,TGTGCCAGCAGCGTAGCAGGGGGTATCGACATTCAGTACTTC
few,TRBV6-1,TRBJ2-3,.,CAISTDGSTDTQYF,TGTGCCATCTCGACCGACGGAAGCACAGATACGCAGTATTTT
many,TRBV28,TRBJ1-2,.,CASTSFAGYTF,TGTGCCAGCACCTCATTTGCTGGCTACACCTTC
few,TRBV15,TRBJ2-2,TRBD1,CATNTDRVAGELFF,TGTGCCACAAACACCGACAGGGTCGCCGGGGAGCTGTTTTTT
many,TRBV9,TRBJ2-5,.,CASSRGETQYF,TGTGCCAGCAGCCGAGGGGAGACCCAGTACTTC
.,TRBV25-1,TRBJ2-1,.,CASSELGFGGVGNEQFF,TGTGCCAGCAGTGAATTGGGGTTCGGCGGGGTAGGCAATGAGCAGTTCTTC
.,TRBV12-3/TRBV12-4,TRBJ2-2,TRBD2,CASSSRGDTGELFF,TGTGCCAGCAGTTCCCGGGGGGACACCGGGGAGCTGTTTTTT
few,TRBV2,TRBJ1-1,TRBD1,CASNQGALMNTEAFF,TGTGCCAGCAACCAGGGGGCTCTGATGAACACTGAAGCTTTCTTT
.,TRBV20-1,TRBJ1-1,.,CSARSAVNTEAFF,TGCAGTGCTAGGTCGGCAGTCAACACTGAAGCTTTCTTT
few,TRBV12-3/TRBV12-4,TRBJ2-3,.,CASSPLGPGPDTQYF,TGTGCCAGCAGTCCCCTAGGACCGGGACCAGATACGCAGTATTTT
few,TRBV20-1,TRBJ2-5,.,CSARGQHQETQYF,TGCAGTGCTAGAGGGCAGCACCAAGAGACCCAGTACTTC
many,TRBV20-1,TRBJ1-1,.,CSAREQDFGEAFF,TGCAGTGCTAGAGAACAGGATTTCGGTGAAGCTTTCTTT
few,TRBV5-1,TRBJ2-1,TRBD2,CASSLLRGDQAEQFF,TGCGCCAGCAGCTTGCTTCGGGGGGATCAGGCTGAGCAGTTCTTC
few,TRBV12-3/TRBV12-4,TRBJ1-6,.,CASSFGQNSPLHF,TGTGCCAGCAGTTTTGGTCAGAATTCACCCCTCCACTTT
few,TRBV12-3/TRBV12-4,TRBJ2-2,.,CASSSWDQGLTGELFF,TGTGCCAGCAGTTCCTGGGACCAGGGGCTCACCGGGGAGCTGTTTTTT
.,TRBV3-1,TRBJ2-5,TRBD1,CASSQDRTGVETQYF,TGTGCCAGCAGCCAAGATCGGACAGGGGTAGAGACCCAGTACTTC
.,TRBV4-1,TRBJ2-5,TRBD2,CASSQGETSGWMETQYF,TGCGCCAGCAGCCAAGGGGAGACTAGCGGTTGGATGGAGACCCAGTACTTC
many,TRBV25-1,TRBJ2-5,.,CASSEPGTETQYF,TGTGCCAGCAGTGAACCGGGGACGGAGACCCAGTACTTC
few,TRBV7-7,TRBJ2-1,TRBD2,CASSLAAGVGEQFF,TGTGCTAGCAGCTTAGCAGCGGGGGTCGGGGAGCAGTTCTTC
.,TRBV10-3,TRBJ2-2,TRBD2,CAIKSSGGSTGELFF,TGTGCCATCAAGTCCTCGGGGGGAAGCACCGGGGAGCTGTTTTTT
many,TRBV4-1,TRBJ1-1,.,CASSQVGAYTEAFF,TGCGCCAGCAGCCAAGTAGGGGCATACACTGAAGCTTTCTTT
few,TRBV5-1,TRBJ1-1,.,CASSVALNTEAFF,TGCGCCAGCAGCGTGGCGTTGAACACTGAAGCTTTCTTT
few,TRBV24-1,TRBJ2-2,.,CATSDFPNTGELFF,TGTGCCACCAGTGATTTCCCGAACACCGGGGAGCTGTTTTTT
few,TRBV5-1,TRBJ1-2,TRBD1,CASSLTGEDYGYTF,TGCGCCAGCAGCTTGACAGGGGAGGACTATGGCTACACCTTC
many,TRBV6-6,TRBJ2-2,.,CALRIPDTGELFF,TGTGCGCTGCGGATCCCGGACACCGGGGAGCTGTTTTTT